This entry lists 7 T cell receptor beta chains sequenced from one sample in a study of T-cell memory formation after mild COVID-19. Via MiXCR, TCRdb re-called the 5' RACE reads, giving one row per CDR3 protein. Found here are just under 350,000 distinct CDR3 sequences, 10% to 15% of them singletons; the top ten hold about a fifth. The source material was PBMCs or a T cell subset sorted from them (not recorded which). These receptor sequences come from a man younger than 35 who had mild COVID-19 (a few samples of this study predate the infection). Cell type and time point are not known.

In DNA, the CDR3 is TGCGCCAGCAGCTTAAGGGGACCACCCGAAAAACTGTTTTTT. Its protein is CASSLRGPPEKLFF. The chain has TRBV5-1 and TRBJ1-4, with D perhaps matching TRBD1 (5 bases). The CDR3 length is 14 residues. V lost 2 bases and J lost 8, with 13 bases in between. Germline CDR1 reads SGHRS; CDR2 reads YFSETQ. Full variable domain (missing parts from reference TRBV5-1 and TRBJ1-4): KAGVTQTPRYLIKTRGQQVTLSCSPISGHRSVSWYQQTPGQGLQFLFEYFSETQRNKGNFPGRFSGRQFSNSRSEMNVSTLELGDSALYLCASSLRGPPEKLFFGSGTQLSVL.

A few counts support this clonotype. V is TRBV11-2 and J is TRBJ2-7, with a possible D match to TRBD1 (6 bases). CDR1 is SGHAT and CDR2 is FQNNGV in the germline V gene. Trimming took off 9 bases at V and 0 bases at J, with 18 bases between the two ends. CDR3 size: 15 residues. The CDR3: CASGSVRGRSYEQYF. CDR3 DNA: TGTGCCAGTGGATCCGTCAGGGGACGCTCCTACGAGCAGTACTTC.

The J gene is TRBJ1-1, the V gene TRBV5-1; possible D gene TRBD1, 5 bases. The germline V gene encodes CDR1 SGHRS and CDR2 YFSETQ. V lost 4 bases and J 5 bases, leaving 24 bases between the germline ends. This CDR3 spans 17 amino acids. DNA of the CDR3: TGCGCCAGCAGCCCAAAGTATCGGGCCCTTGGGGGGACTGAAGCTTTCTTT. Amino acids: CASSPKYRALGGTEAFF.

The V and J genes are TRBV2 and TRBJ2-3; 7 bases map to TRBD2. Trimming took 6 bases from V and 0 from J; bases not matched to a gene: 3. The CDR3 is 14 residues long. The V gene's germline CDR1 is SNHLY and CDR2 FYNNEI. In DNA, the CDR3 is TGTGCCAGCAGAAGACTAGCTAGCACAGATACGCAGTATTTT. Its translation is CASRRLASTDTQYF.

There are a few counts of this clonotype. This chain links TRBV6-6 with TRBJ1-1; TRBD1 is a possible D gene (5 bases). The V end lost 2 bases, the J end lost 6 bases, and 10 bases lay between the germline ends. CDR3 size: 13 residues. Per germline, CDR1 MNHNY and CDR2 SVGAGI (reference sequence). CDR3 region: CASSYGAGPEAFF. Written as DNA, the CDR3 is TGTGCCAGCAGTTACGGGGCGGGGCCTGAAGCTTTCTTT.

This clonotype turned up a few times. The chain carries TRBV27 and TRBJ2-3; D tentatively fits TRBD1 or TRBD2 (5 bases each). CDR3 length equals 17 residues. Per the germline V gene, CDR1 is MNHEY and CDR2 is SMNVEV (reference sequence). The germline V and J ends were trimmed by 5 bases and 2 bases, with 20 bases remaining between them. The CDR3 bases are TGTGCCAGCAGTACCCCGGTTTCGGGACCTCACACAGATACGCAGTATTTT. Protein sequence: CASSTPVSGPHTDTQYF.

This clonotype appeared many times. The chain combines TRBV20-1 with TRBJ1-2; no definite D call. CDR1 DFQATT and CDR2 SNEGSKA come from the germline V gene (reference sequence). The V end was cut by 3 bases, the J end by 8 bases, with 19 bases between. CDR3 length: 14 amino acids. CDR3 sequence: CSARAKGRPDGYTF. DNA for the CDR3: TGCAGTGCTAGGGCTAAAGGCCGACCGGACGGCTACACCTTC.